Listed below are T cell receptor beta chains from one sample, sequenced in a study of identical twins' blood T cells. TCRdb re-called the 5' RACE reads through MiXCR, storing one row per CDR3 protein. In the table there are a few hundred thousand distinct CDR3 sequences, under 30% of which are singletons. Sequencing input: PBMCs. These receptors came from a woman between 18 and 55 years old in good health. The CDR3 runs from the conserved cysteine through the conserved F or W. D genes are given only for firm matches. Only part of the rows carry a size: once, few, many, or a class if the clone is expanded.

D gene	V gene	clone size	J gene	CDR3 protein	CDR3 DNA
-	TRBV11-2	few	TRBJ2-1	CASSLGTNNEQFF	TGTGCCAGCAGCTTAGGAACAAACAATGAGCAGTTCTTC
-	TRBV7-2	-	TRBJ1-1	CASSLGGRRTEAFF	TGTGCCAGCAGCTTAGGAGGACGAAGAACTGAAGCTTTCTTT
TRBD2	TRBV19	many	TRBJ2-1	CASSIGTSGSNEQFF	TGTGCCAGTAGTATAGGGACTAGCGGGAGCAATGAGCAGTTCTTC
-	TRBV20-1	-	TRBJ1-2	CSAPENYGYTF	TGCAGTGCACCTGAGAACTATGGCTACACCTTC
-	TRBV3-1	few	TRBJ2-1	CASSQAGAYNEQFF	TGTGCCAGCAGCCAAGCGGGAGCCTACAATGAGCAGTTCTTC
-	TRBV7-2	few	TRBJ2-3	CASSLFGGPRDTQYF	TGTGCCAGCAGCTTATTTGGAGGGCCAAGGGATACGCAGTATTTT
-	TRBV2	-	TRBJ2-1	CASSEELIYNEQFF	TGTGCCAGCAGTGAAGAACTTATCTACAATGAGCAGTTCTTC
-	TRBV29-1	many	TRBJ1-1	CSVRTVLAEAFF	TGCAGCGTTAGGACGGTCCTCGCTGAAGCTTTCTTT
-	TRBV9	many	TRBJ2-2	CASSGHPRNTGELFF	TGTGCCAGCAGCGGACACCCGAGGAACACCGGGGAGCTGTTTTTT
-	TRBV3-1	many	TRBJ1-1	CASSQRRNEAFF	TGTGCCAGCAGCCAAAGGAGAAATGAAGCTTTCTTT